This T cell receptor beta chain was documented in a study of shared clonotypes between healthy human individuals. The repertoire was sequenced with immunoSEQ multiplex PCR; TCRdb's copy has only in-frame clones and lacks some. The sample lists approximately 2,300,000 clones, less than 95% occurring once. The length of the CDR3 is 13 residues. In germline, CDR1 is MNHEY, CDR2 SMNVEV (reference sequence). V was clipped by 5 bases and J by 5 bases, with 12 bases between them. Points from the study as a whole: The generation probabilities recorded for non-shared clonotypes fell below those of clonotypes shared by all four donors. A limitation of the genetic and exposure-history diversity represented arose from few donors.

A note on this clone: Its specificity is not known.

Sequencing was performed on naive CD4+ T cells from PBMCs. Subset of the sample: CD45RA+ positively selected. This TCR came from a man between 18 and 29 years old in good health. Some clones in this sample may be carry-over from other donors' samples. The chain employs TRBV27 and TRBJ1-2, with unresolved D. CDR3: CASSRPDSYGYTF. CDR3 DNA sequence: TGTGCCAGCAGTCGTCCGGATTCGTATGGCTACACCTTC.